Here is one TCR beta chain with its context. The entry originates in a study of blood T cell repertoires in COVID-19. Study details: From T cells, B-cell-depleted T cells, or PBMCs came the material, which was cDNA or gDNA.

J gave up 0 bases and V 2 bases, and 15 bases lay outside the gene matches. CDR3 length equals 21 residues. Per germline, CDR1 MDHEN and CDR2 SYDVKM. As processed by the authors: Estimation of nucleated cell counts relied on the amplification of reference gene primers. The assay was immunoSEQ multiplex PCR, and TCRdb's table has in-frame clones only and misses some. That table supplies the V and J calls and clone size; D and trimming were determined from the DNA. Of 200,000 to 250,000 clones in the sample, over 80% were seen once. The receptor was isolated from a woman between 18 and 30 years old who had recovered from COVID-19. Specimen: PBMCs or T cells enriched from blood (not recorded which). The chain carries TRBV28 and TRBJ2-1; 11 bases line up with TRBD2. The CDR3 region has the DNA TGTGCCAGCAGTTTAGGGTCGAGTAGCGGGAGGGCCTATAGCTCCTACAATGAGCAGTTCTTC. Translated, it gives CASSLGSSSGRAYSSYNEQFF.